The 24 T cell receptor beta chains presented below share a single source sample, sequenced in a study of T cells in Graves' hyperthyroidism and ophthalmopathy. Amplified regions were TCR beta CDR3 sequences from RNA transcripts. With the HTBI primer set, the TCR CDR3 went through a first round of RT-PCR. TCRdb itself ran the multiplex PCR reads through MiXCR, one entry per CDR3 protein. The profile shows some 250,000 distinct CDR3 sequences, less than 15% of them singletons. Sequenced: blood. The receptor set was obtained from a middle-aged woman with Graves' hyperthyroidism that later progressed to Graves' ophthalmopathy.

This clonotype was observed at least ten times. The chain recombines TRBV19 with TRBJ1-5; 9 nucleotides align to TRBD1. Germline loops: CDR1 LNHDA, CDR2 SQIVND (reference sequence). This CDR3 comprises 16 residues. V trimming: 7 bases; J trimming: 5 bases; junction bases outside the gene matches: 12. The CDR3 DNA sequence: TGTGCCAGTATTGAACGGACAGGGGAAATGGATCAGCCCCAGCATTTT. It yields the protein CASIERTGEMDQPQHF.

This clonotype was found many times. The genes are TRBV20-1 and TRBJ2-5; possibly TRBD1 for D (5 bases). Trimming left V 0 bases short and J 2 bases short, with 13 bases between. This CDR3 contains 15 residues. CDR1 is DFQATT, CDR2 SNEGSKA, per germline (reference sequence). The CDR3 here is CSARDGRKGQETQYF. CDR3 coding DNA: TGCAGTGCTAGAGATGGTAGAAAGGGGCAAGAGACCCAGTACTTC.

This clonotype was seen at least ten times. The chain has TRBV30 and TRBJ2-1; D might be TRBD2 (6 bases). This CDR3 has 15 residues. Germline V lookup: CDR1 GTSNPN, CDR2 SVGIG (reference sequence). V lost 3 bases and J 7 bases, leaving 19 bases between the germline ends. The CDR3 protein is CAWSGAAGSLNEQFF. The CDR3 coding sequence is TGTGCCTGGAGCGGGGCGGCCGGGAGTTTGAATGAGCAGTTCTTC.

This clonotype was seen many times. The V call is TRBV5-1, the J call TRBJ2-3; possibly TRBD2 for D (5 bases). The CDR3 contains 16 residues. V was shortened by 0 bases and J by 0 bases, with 11 bases between the two germline ends. The V gene's germline CDR1 is SGHRS and CDR2 YFSETQ. CDR3 in amino acids: CASSLVDYGSTDTQYF. For the CDR3, the DNA is TGCGCCAGCAGCTTGGTTGACTACGGGAGCACAGATACGCAGTATTTT.

This clonotype came up many times. This sequence joins TRBV2 and TRBJ1-5, with D perhaps TRBD1 (5 bases). Germline V CDR1 and CDR2: SNHLY, FYNNEI. With 6 bases removed from V and 5 bases from J, the gap between germline ends came to 17 bases. The CDR3 loop spans 15 amino acids. The CDR3 is CASRKDSIGYQPQHF. CDR3 sequence (DNA): TGTGCCAGCAGAAAAGACAGTATCGGATATCAGCCCCAGCATTTT.

About this clonotype itself: A read error may be the cause here, since a much bigger clone is one base away. This chain links TRBV27 with TRBJ2-6; 7 positions match TRBD1. Germline CDR1 is MNHEY and CDR2 is SMNVEV (reference sequence). The CDR3 is 15 residues long. The DNA of the CDR3 is TGTGCCAGCAGTTTCACAGGGGCTGGGGCCAACGTCCGGACTTTC. Its translation: CASSFTGAGANVRTF.

This clonotype was found many times. The rearrangement joins TRBV25-1 to TRBJ2-5; TRBD2 aligns across 8 bases. Germline V gives CDR1 MGHDK, CDR2 SYGVNS. The CDR3 has 16 amino acids. V lost 3 bases to trimming and J lost 2 bases; unmatched junction nucleotides: 8. DNA of the CDR3: TGTGCCAGCAGTGAGGGGAAACTAGCGGCTCAAGAGACCCAGTACTTC. Translated, it gives CASSEGKLAAQETQYF.

This clonotype was observed at least ten times. The junction departs from the called germline gene at one end, perhaps through a read error. The V gene is TRBV6-5, the J gene TRBJ1-2; weak D call: TRBD1 (6 bases). The CDR3 has 14 residues. The V gene's germline CDR1 is MNHEY and CDR2 SVGAGI. As DNA, the CDR3 is TGTGCCAGCAGTTACTCCTACAGGGAGGATGGCTGCACCTTC. It codes for CASSYSYREDGCTF.

This clonotype occurred many times. This chain joins TRBV2 and TRBJ2-4, with no clear D. The CDR3 is 11 residues long. CDR1 is SNHLY and CDR2 is FYNNEI in the germline V gene. The V and J ends lost 0 bases and 12 bases respectively, with 6 bases between them. The CDR3 nucleotides read TGTGCCAGCAGTGAAGCGTCTTATCAGTACTTC. It encodes CASSEASYQYF. The whole variable domain, filled in from reference TRBV2 and TRBJ2-4, reads EPEVTQTPSHQVTQMGQEVILRCVPISNHLYFYWYRQILGQKVEFLVSFYNNEISEKSEIFDDQFSVERPDGSNFTLKIRSTKLEDSAMYFCASSEASYQYFGAGTRLSVL.

This clonotype was detected ten times or more. The genes are TRBV6-1 and TRBJ1-5; maybe TRBD1 (5 bases). CDR3 length: 13 residues. CDR1 is MNHNS and CDR2 is SASEGT in the germline V gene. The germline V and J ends were trimmed by 5 bases and 2 bases, with 7 bases remaining between them. The CDR3 here is CASSRGGNQPQHF. The CDR3 DNA reads as TGTGCCAGCAGTCGGGGGGGCAATCAGCCCCAGCATTTT.

This rearrangement joins TRBV15 to TRBJ1-1; D remains ambiguous. Deletions cut 0 bases from V and 4 bases from J, with 12 bases between. The CDR3 loop spans 15 amino acids. Germline lookup yields CDR1 LNHNV and CDR2 YYDKDF (reference sequence). The CDR3 DNA sequence: TGTGCCACCAGCAGAGAAATCCAGTTTGGCACTGAAGCTTTCTTT. The encoded protein is CATSREIQFGTEAFF.

This clonotype was recorded a few times. The V and J genes are TRBV12-3 or TRBV12-4 and TRBJ2-2; D is perhaps TRBD1 (5 bases). V lost 1 base, J lost 5 bases, and 11 bases lay in between. This CDR3 has 15 amino acids. DNA of the CDR3: TGTGCCAGCAGTTTAGAGGCAGGGCTTACCGGGGAGCTGTTTTTT. Its protein product is CASSLEAGLTGELFF.

As for this clonotype: With a much larger clone just one base away, this may be a read error. This chain joins TRBV28 and TRBJ2-7, with D perhaps matching TRBD1 or TRBD2 (6 bases each). The germline V gene has CDR1 MDHEN and CDR2 SYDVKM. This CDR3 comprises 18 residues. CDR3: CASSFALQGGPGYYELYF. Here the CDR3 DNA reads TGTGCCAGCAGCTTCGCACTGCAAGGGGGGCCCGGGTACTACGAGCTGTACTTC.

Many counts were recorded for this clonotype. The chain employs TRBV3-1 and TRBJ2-1; D is undetermined. Per germline, CDR1 LGHDT and CDR2 YNNKEL (reference sequence). CDR3 length: 11 residues. The V end lost 3 bases, the J end lost 7 bases, and 4 bases lay between the germline ends. This CDR3 is CASSQMNEQFF. The CDR3 bases are TGTGCCAGCAGCCAGATGAATGAGCAGTTCTTC.

This clonotype was picked up many times. This chain uses TRBV10-3 with TRBJ2-3; D remains unclear. The CDR3 runs to 16 residues. CDR1 is ENHRY, CDR2 SYGVKD, per germline. The V end lost 3 bases, the J end lost 0 bases, and 13 bases lay between the germline ends. Here the CDR3 DNA reads TGTGCCATCAGTGATTCTAGTGCCCTTAGCACAGATACGCAGTATTTT. It is translated as CAISDSSALSTDTQYF.

Ten or more counts support this clonotype. This rearrangement joins TRBV7-9 to TRBJ2-1; no clear D gene. The length of the CDR3 is 16 residues. V lost 0 bases, J lost 6 bases, and 15 bases lay in between. Germline values: CDR1 SEHNR, CDR2 FQNEAQ (reference sequence). CDR3 protein: CASSLARVIPSNEQFF. CDR3 nucleotides: TGTGCCAGCAGCTTAGCCCGGGTGATCCCATCCAATGAGCAGTTCTTC.

This clonotype was observed at least ten times. The V and J genes are TRBV29-1 and TRBJ1-4; D gene unclear. The CDR3 has 12 amino acids. Trimming removed 4 bases at V and 8 bases at J, with 11 bases between. The germline gives CDR1 SQVTM, CDR2 ANQGSEA. CDR3 coding DNA: TGCAGCGTTGTGGCATTGGGCGAAAAACTGTTTTTT. Translation gives CSVVALGEKLFF.

Many counts were recorded for this clonotype. The chain couples TRBV7-8 to TRBJ1-4; D ambiguous. This CDR3 region has 17 residues. The V end lost 4 bases, the J end lost 2 bases, and 17 bases lay between the germline ends. In germline, CDR1 is SGHVS, CDR2 FQNEAQ. CDR3 in amino acids: CASSSLMQARTNEKLFF. As DNA, the CDR3 is TGTGCCAGCAGCTCTCTAATGCAGGCGAGGACTAATGAAAAACTGTTTTTT.

The rearrangement joins TRBV6-2 or TRBV6-3 to TRBJ1-2, with 9 bases identical to TRBD1. Germline V lookup: CDR1 MNHEY, CDR2 SVGEGT. CDR3 length equals 15 residues. With V trimmed by 5 bases and J by 3 bases, 7 bases remained unmatched. CDR3 DNA: TGTGCCAGCAGTCTAAGGGGGACAGGGTACTATGGCTACACCTTC. As protein: CASSLRGTGYYGYTF.

This chain links TRBV27 with TRBJ1-1; 7 bases agree with TRBD1. The CDR3 is 19 residues long. The germline CDR1 and CDR2 sequences are MNHEY and SMNVEV (reference sequence). V shed 4 bases and J 4 bases; nucleotides not matched to a gene: 21. In nucleotides, the CDR3 is TGTGCCAGCAGTTCAAACCTAGGGGAGGCAGGGGGATGGAGCACTGAAGCTTTCTTT. Its protein is CASSSNLGEAGGWSTEAFF.

This clonotype was counted many times. The chain employs TRBV5-8 and TRBJ2-7; 9 nucleotides align to TRBD2. CDR1 SGHTS and CDR2 YDEGEE come from the germline V gene. CDR3 length: 16 amino acids. The ends lost 4 bases at V and 0 bases at J; junction bases unmatched: 8. CDR3 region: CASSVTGTSSSYEQYF. The DNA for the CDR3 is TGTGCCAGCAGCGTAACCGGGACTAGCAGCTCCTACGAGCAGTACTTC.

V is TRBV4-1 and J is TRBJ2-2; weak D call: TRBD1 (5 bases). The CDR3 is made up of 16 amino acids. Trimming stripped 4 bases from V and 2 bases from J, with 14 bases between. Germline CDR1 is MGHRA and CDR2 is YSYEKL. The CDR3 protein is CASSRRNRPNTGELFF. The CDR3 DNA reads as TGCGCCAGCAGCCGCCGAAACAGGCCAAACACCGGGGAGCTGTTTTTT.

This clonotype showed up many times. This chain connects TRBV5-6 to TRBJ2-1, with unresolved D. The CDR3 totals 15 residues. V shed 3 bases and J shed 7 bases, with 17 bases lying between them. Germline V gene sequence: CDR1 SGHDT, CDR2 YYEEEE. This CDR3 reads CASSSKTVAWNEQFF. The CDR3 coding sequence is TGTGCCAGCAGCTCTAAGACCGTGGCTTGGAATGAGCAGTTCTTC.

This clonotype was counted at least ten times. This chain connects TRBV20-1 to TRBJ1-1; D might be TRBD1 (6 bases). The CDR3 is 10 amino acids. Deletions cut 6 bases from V and 12 bases from J, with 14 bases between. Germline V gives CDR1 DFQATT, CDR2 SNEGSKA (reference sequence). In nucleotides, the CDR3 is TGCAGTGCAACAACAGGGAAGACTTTCTTT. Protein sequence: CSATTGKTFF.